Listed here are 18 T cell receptor beta chains from one sample, sequenced in a study of breast tumors, draining lymph nodes, adjacent tissues. The lymph nodes were axillary draining lymph nodes from breast cancer patients. TCRdb re-called the multiplex PCR reads through MiXCR, storing one row per CDR3 protein. The table includes fewer than 250,000 distinct CDR3 sequences, about 32% detected once. The source material was axillary lymph node tissue. Receptors originate from a female donor with breast cancer. Some clones in this sample may be carry-over from other donors' samples.

This clonotype was counted ten times or more. The chain employs TRBV5-1 and TRBJ1-3; a weak D match, TRBD1 (6 bases). Trimming left V 3 bases short and J 0 bases short, with 13 bases between. CDR3 size: 16 residues. Per germline, CDR1 SGHRS and CDR2 YFSETQ. CDR3 sequence (DNA): TGCGCCAGCAGCTCCCAGGGGTTGAGCTCTGGAAACACCATATATTTT. It specifies CASSSQGLSSGNTIYF.

This clonotype appeared many times. The rearrangement joins TRBV5-5 to TRBJ2-3; 7 nucleotides match TRBD1. Trimming took 9 bases from V and 7 from J; bases not matched to a gene: 11. The CDR3 has 13 residues. CDR1 is SGHKS, CDR2 YYEKEE, per germline (reference sequence). CDR3 coding DNA: TGTGCCACGACAGGGCCCTACTTAAATACGCAGTATTTT. It codes for CATTGPYLNTQYF.

This clonotype was detected ten times or more. The chain uses TRBV19 and TRBJ2-7, with a tentative D call TRBD1 (5 bases). The V and J ends lost 6 bases and 6 bases respectively, with 9 bases between them. The germline V gene encodes CDR1 LNHDA and CDR2 SQIVND (reference sequence). The length of the CDR3 is 11 residues. The CDR3 DNA follows: TGTGCCAGTAGCGACAGTTTCGAGCAGTACTTC. Its translation: CASSDSFEQYF.

This clonotype occurred many times. The chain uses TRBV7-9 and TRBJ1-2; D gene ambiguous. Per germline, CDR1 SEHNR and CDR2 FQNEAQ (reference sequence). This CDR3 region has 14 residues. Trimming took off 2 bases at V and 0 bases at J, with 7 bases between the two ends. CDR3 residues: CASSLYAANYGYTF. Written as DNA, the CDR3 is TGTGCCAGCAGCTTATATGCAGCTAACTATGGCTACACCTTC.

This clonotype was observed at least ten times. The genes are TRBV18 and TRBJ2-7; 11 bases fit TRBD1. The J segment lost 6 bases and the V segment lost 3 bases, leaving 7 bases of the junction unmatched. Germline V gene data show CDR1 as KGHSH and CDR2 as LQKENI. The CDR3 has 15 amino acids. The CDR3 DNA sequence: TGTGCCAGCTCACCGACGGCGGGACAGGGGGTCGAGCAGTACTTC. Translating gives CASSPTAGQGVEQYF. Using reference TRBV18 and TRBJ2-7 for the parts outside the CDR3, the full variable domain is NAGVMQNPRHLVRRRGQEARLRCSPMKGHSHVYWYRQLPEEGLKFMVYLQKENIIDESGMPKERFSAEFPKEGPSILRIQQVVRGDSAAYFCASSPTAGQGVEQYFGPGTRLTVT.

This clonotype occurred a few times. The chain couples TRBV18 to TRBJ2-2; D possibly uses TRBD1 or TRBD2 (6 bases each). The germline V gene encodes CDR1 KGHSH and CDR2 LQKENI. The CDR3 length is 15 residues. The V and J ends lost 1 base and 5 bases respectively, with 11 bases between them. CDR3: CASSPRGAKTGELFF. DNA of the CDR3: TGTGCCAGCTCACCACGGGGGGCTAAGACCGGGGAGCTGTTTTTT.

This clonotype was counted ten times or more. The V call is TRBV15, the J call TRBJ1-5, with D unclear. CDR3 length: 13 residues. CDR1 LNHNV and CDR2 YYDKDF come from the germline V gene (reference sequence). Trimming removed 1 base from V and 6 bases from J, with 7 bases in between. CDR3 DNA: TGTGCCACCAGCAGAGCCGGGAGTCAGCCCCAGCATTTT. The encoded protein is CATSRAGSQPQHF. The complete variable domain, with remaining parts taken from reference TRBV15 and TRBJ1-5, reads DAMVIQNPRYQVTQFGKPVTLSCSQTLNHNVMYWYQQKSSQAPKLLFHYYDKDFNNEADTPDNFQSRRPNTSFCFLDIRSPGLGDTAMYLCATSRAGSQPQHFGDGTRLSIL.

The rearrangement uses TRBV3-1 and TRBJ1-1, with D unclear. V dropped 1 base and J dropped 1 base, with 13 bases sitting between them. CDR1 is LGHDT, CDR2 YNNKEL, per germline (reference sequence). The CDR3 has 16 amino acids. The CDR3 loop reads CASSQVAGVTNTEAFF. For the CDR3, the DNA is TGTGCCAGCAGCCAAGTTGCCGGGGTAACGAACACTGAAGCTTTCTTT.

The V gene is TRBV10-3, the J gene TRBJ2-5, with D maybe TRBD1 (6 bases). V was trimmed by 9 bases and J by 11 bases, leaving 25 bases between them. Germline CDR1 and CDR2: ENHRY and SYGVKD. This CDR3 is 14 amino acids long. The CDR3 DNA reads as TGTGCCATTATGACAGGTTCTGGAGAGGGTGAGCAGTACTTC. It translates to CAIMTGSGEGEQYF.

This clonotype came up many times. The rearrangement uses TRBV15 and TRBJ1-5, with D perhaps matching TRBD1 (6 bases). With 6 bases removed from V and 4 bases from J, the gap between germline ends came to 22 bases. Germline values: CDR1 LNHNV, CDR2 YYDKDF (reference sequence). The CDR3 is 17 residues long. The CDR3 nucleotides read TGTGCCACCAGATCCGGGGGGCGCGGGTTGGGTAATCAGCCCCAGCATTTT. The encoded protein is CATRSGGRGLGNQPQHF.

In this sample, this clonotype turned up many times. V and J are TRBV19 and TRBJ1-2; TRBD1 is a possible D gene (5 bases). Trimming removed 3 bases from V and 4 bases from J, with 9 bases in between. This CDR3 has 13 residues. Germline V CDR1 and CDR2: LNHDA, SQIVND (reference sequence). In DNA form, the CDR3 reads TGTGCCAGTAGTATGGTGGGACCCTATGGCTACACCTTC. Its translation is CASSMVGPYGYTF.

Points on this clonotype: Possible read error: a much larger clone is one base away. Without the conserved terminal phenylalanine or tryptophan, this CDR3 likely stems from a read error. This chain links TRBV19 with TRBJ2-4; unclear D gene. The germline gives CDR1 LNHDA, CDR2 SQIVND (reference sequence). The CDR3 has 16 residues. V dropped 5 bases and J dropped 0 bases, with 14 bases sitting between them. CDR3 in DNA: TGTGCCAGTAGTCCCGGGCTAAAACTAGCCAAAAACATTCAGTACTCC. Protein sequence: CASSPGLKLAKNIQYS.

The table lists this clonotype with many counts. The chain recombines TRBV5-1 with TRBJ2-5; the D gene is possibly TRBD1 (6 bases). The CDR3 extends over 16 amino acids. The germline V gene has CDR1 SGHRS and CDR2 YFSETQ. Trimming removed 4 bases from V and 2 bases from J, with 18 bases in between. In DNA, the CDR3 is TGCGCCAGCAGCCAAGCGTCGGACAGCCTACAAGAGACCCAGTACTTC. Residues: CASSQASDSLQETQYF. Variable domain in full (rest from reference TRBV5-1 and TRBJ2-5): KAGVTQTPRYLIKTRGQQVTLSCSPISGHRSVSWYQQTPGQGLQFLFEYFSETQRNKGNFPGRFSGRQFSNSRSEMNVSTLELGDSALYLCASSQASDSLQETQYFGPGTRLLVL.

This chain links TRBV15 with TRBJ2-5, with D possibly being TRBD2 (5 bases). The V and J ends lost 3 bases and 2 bases respectively, with 13 bases between them. Germline V gene lookup returns CDR1 LNHNV and CDR2 YYDKDF (reference sequence). CDR3 length: 15 amino acids. CDR3 sequence reads: CATSSLLGRQETQYF. The DNA for the CDR3 is TGTGCCACCAGCAGCCTCCTGGGGAGACAAGAGACCCAGTACTTC.

This clonotype was observed many times. V and J are TRBV7-3 and TRBJ2-2, with 10 bases matching TRBD1. CDR3 length equals 16 residues. V dropped 2 bases and J dropped 2; count of bases not matched to a gene: 2. Germline-derived CDR1 and CDR2 are SGHTA and FQGTGA. The CDR3 loop reads CASSLGTGANTGELFF. CDR3 nucleotide sequence: TGTGCCAGCAGCTTAGGGACAGGGGCAAACACCGGGGAGCTGTTTTTT.

This clonotype was detected ten times or more. The genes are TRBV24-1 and TRBJ2-1, with D possibly TRBD2 on 5 matching bases. Deletions cut 3 bases from V and 5 bases from J, with 16 bases between. Germline V lookup: CDR1 KGHDR, CDR2 SFDVKD. The length of the CDR3 is 16 residues. The DNA for the CDR3 is TGTGCCACCAGTGATCCCCGGGGTAGTAGAGACAATGAGCAGTTCTTC. Encoded protein: CATSDPRGSRDNEQFF.

This clonotype was recorded at least ten times. The CDR3 spells CASSLGTGITGELFF. CDR3 coding DNA: TGTGCCAGCAGCCTAGGGACGGGCATCACCGGGGAGCTGTTTTTT. This chain connects TRBV3-1 to TRBJ2-2; either TRBD1 or TRBD2 may supply D (5 bases each). This CDR3 comprises 15 residues. The ends were cut back, 4 bases at V and 4 bases at J, with 13 bases in the middle. Per germline, CDR1 LGHDT and CDR2 YNNKEL (reference sequence).

The rearrangement joins TRBV12-3 or TRBV12-4 to TRBJ1-6; D uncertain. The CDR3 consists of 13 residues. Trimming cost V 3 bases and J 7 bases, with 7 bases left between them. CDR3 in amino acids: CASSFLGNSPLHF. The DNA for the CDR3 is TGTGCCAGCAGTTTCTTAGGGAATTCACCCCTCCACTTT.